This T cell receptor beta chain was recovered during a study of blood T cells in healthy people across ages. CDR1 is SQVTM, CDR2 ANQGSEA, per germline. Deletions cut 7 bases from V and 2 bases from J, with 13 bases between. The CDR3 extends over 13 amino acids. A second PCR of about 6 to 12 cycles used a sample-barcoded 5' primer and a J-beta primer mix. TCRdb reprocessed the 5' RACE reads with MiXCR, giving one entry per CDR3 protein. The table shows fewer than 950,000 distinct CDR3 sequences, with about 53% occurring only once. Sequenced material: blood. The TCR sequence derives from a man at least 80 years old in good health. V usage is TRBV29-1 and J usage is TRBJ2-3; D assignment may be TRBD1 or TRBD2 (5 bases each). CDR3 sequence: CSGGAGYTDTQYF. The CDR3 DNA reads as TGCAGCGGAGGGGCAGGTTACACAGATACGCAGTATTTT.